This T cell receptor beta chain was documented in a study of blood T cells in healthy people across ages. A word on this clonotype: Its antigen remains unknown.

Sample-barcoded 5' priming and a J-beta primer mix drove a second PCR of about 6 to 12 cycles. A template-switch adaptor with 12 random nucleotides tagged each cDNA molecule. Each CDR3 protein is one row after TCRdb ran MiXCR on the 5' RACE reads. The data hold about 1.4 million distinct CDR3 sequences, with around 55% observed a single time. Study observations and caveats: Roughly linear declines in TCR beta diversity per million T cells occurred with age. The study lacked donor CMV status, which possibly confounded expanded clonotype changes.

Donors gave roughly 9.1 milliliters of peripheral blood apiece. Germline assignment: CDR1 MNHNS and CDR2 SASEGT. This CDR3 comprises 13 residues. V was pared by 3 bases and J by 9 bases, with 12 bases between. The V gene is TRBV6-1, the J gene TRBJ2-4, with D perhaps TRBD1 (6 bases). Sequenced material: blood. The clonotype comes from a man between 18 and 35 years old in good health. This chain's CDR3 is CASSDIQGAIQYF. CDR3 bases: TGTGCCAGCAGTGATATACAGGGAGCCATTCAGTACTTC.